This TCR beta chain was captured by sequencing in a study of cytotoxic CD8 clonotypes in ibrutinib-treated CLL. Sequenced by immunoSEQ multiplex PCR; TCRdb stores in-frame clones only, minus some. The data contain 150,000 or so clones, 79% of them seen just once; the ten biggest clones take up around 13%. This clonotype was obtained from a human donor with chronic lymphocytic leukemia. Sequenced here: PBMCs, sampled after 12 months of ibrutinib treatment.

The CDR3 DNA follows: TGTGCCACCAGCAGAGATCCCCTAGCGGCGTCCTACGAGCAGTACTTC. Protein product: CATSRDPLAASYEQYF. V is TRBV15 and J is TRBJ2-7; the match to TRBD2 covers 7 bases. CDR1 is LNHNV and CDR2 is YYDKDF in the germline V gene (reference sequence). After removal of 0 bases from V and 1 base from J, the junction contained 6 bases not matched to a gene. There are 16 residues in the CDR3. Drawing the rest from reference TRBV15 and TRBJ2-7, the complete variable domain is DAMVIQNPRYQVTQFGKPVTLSCSQTLNHNVMYWYQQKSSQAPKLLFHYYDKDFNNEADTPDNFQSRRPNTSFCFLDIRSPGLGDTAMYLCATSRDPLAASYEQYFGPGTRLTVT.